Below are 2 T cell receptor beta chains sequenced from a single sample in a study of T cell responses to AZD1222 COVID-19 vaccine (dated by TCRdb to about 2021). The receptor library was made with the immunoSEQ multiplex PCR assay. The clones in this table, taken by TCRdb from immuneACCESS, are in-frame only. Not every clone is retained; where verified, under half of the shortfall comes from an unresolved V gene, and the cause of the rest is unknown. Here the sample has around 150,000 clones; around 93% occur a single time. 3% to 4% of the sample rests with the top ten. This specimen's time point label, interpreted: about 28 days (+/-7) after the second vaccine dose. The sequencing used peripheral blood, collected 28 days after the second AZD1222 dose. These TCRs come from an adult who received the AZD1222 COVID-19 vaccine.

The gene calls are TRBV6-6 and TRBJ1-3; D unresolved. Trimming pared 0 bases from V and 0 bases from J, leaving 6 bases between. In germline, CDR1 is MNHNY, CDR2 SVGAGI (reference sequence). The CDR3 contains 15 residues. The CDR3 DNA is TGTGCCAGCAGTTACTCCAGAGACTCTGGAAACACCATATATTTT. It yields the protein CASSYSRDSGNTIYF.

The V gene is TRBV9, the J gene TRBJ2-3; maybe TRBD2 (5 bases). The germline CDR1 and CDR2 sequences are SGDLS and YYNGEE. This CDR3 contains 16 residues. Deletions cut 0 bases from V and 4 bases from J, with 15 bases between. The CDR3 bases are TGTGCCAGCAGCGTAGGTGCGAGCGGAGGCCCAGATACGCAGTATTTT. It is translated as CASSVGASGGPDTQYF.